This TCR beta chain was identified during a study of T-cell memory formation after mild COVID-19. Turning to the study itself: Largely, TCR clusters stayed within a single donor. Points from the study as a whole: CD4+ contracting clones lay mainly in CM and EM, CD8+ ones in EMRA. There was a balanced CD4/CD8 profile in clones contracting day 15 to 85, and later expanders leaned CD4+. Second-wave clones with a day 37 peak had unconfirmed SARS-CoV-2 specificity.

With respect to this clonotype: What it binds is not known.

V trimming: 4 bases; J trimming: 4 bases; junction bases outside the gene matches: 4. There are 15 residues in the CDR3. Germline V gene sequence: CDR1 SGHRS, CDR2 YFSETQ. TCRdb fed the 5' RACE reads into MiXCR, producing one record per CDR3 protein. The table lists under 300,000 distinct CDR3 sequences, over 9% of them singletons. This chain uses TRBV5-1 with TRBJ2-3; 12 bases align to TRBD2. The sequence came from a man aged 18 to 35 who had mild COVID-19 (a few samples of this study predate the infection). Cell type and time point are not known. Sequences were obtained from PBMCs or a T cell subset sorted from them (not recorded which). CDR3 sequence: CASSRTSGVSDTQYF. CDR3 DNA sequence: TGCGCCAGCAGCAGGACTAGCGGGGTATCAGATACGCAGTATTTT.